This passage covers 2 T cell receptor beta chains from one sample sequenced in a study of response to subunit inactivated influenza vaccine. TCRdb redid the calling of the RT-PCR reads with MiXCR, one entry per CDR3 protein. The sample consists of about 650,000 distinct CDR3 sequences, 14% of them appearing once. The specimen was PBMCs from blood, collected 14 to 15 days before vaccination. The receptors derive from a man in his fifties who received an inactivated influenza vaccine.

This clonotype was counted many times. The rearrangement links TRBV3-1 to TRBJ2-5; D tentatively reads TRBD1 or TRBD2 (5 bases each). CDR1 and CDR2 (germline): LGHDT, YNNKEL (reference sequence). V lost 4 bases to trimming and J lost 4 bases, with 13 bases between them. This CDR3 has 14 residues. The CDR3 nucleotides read TGTGCCAGCAGCCGACGACAGAGGGGAGAGACCCAGTACTTC. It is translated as CASSRRQRGETQYF.

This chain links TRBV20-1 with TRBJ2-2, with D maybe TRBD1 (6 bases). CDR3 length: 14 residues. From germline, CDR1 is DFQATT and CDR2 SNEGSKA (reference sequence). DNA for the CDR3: TGCAGCGTTTATCCGGGACAGAACACCGGGGAGCTGTTTTTT. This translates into CSVYPGQNTGELFF.